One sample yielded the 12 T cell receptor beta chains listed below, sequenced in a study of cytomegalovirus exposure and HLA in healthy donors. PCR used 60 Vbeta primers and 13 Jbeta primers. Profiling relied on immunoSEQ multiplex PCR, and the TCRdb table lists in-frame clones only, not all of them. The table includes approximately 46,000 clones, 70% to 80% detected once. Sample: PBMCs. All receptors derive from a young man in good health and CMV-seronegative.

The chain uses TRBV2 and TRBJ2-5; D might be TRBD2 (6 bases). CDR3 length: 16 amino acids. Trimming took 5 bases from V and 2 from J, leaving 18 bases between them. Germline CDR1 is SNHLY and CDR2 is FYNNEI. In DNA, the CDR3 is TGTGCCAGCAGTAGGGGCTTCGGGACTGTTCAAGAGACCCAGTACTTC. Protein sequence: CASSRGFGTVQETQYF. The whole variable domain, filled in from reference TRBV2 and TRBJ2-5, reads EPEVTQTPSHQVTQMGQEVILRCVPISNHLYFYWYRQILGQKVEFLVSFYNNEISEKSEIFDDQFSVERPDGSNFTLKIRSTKLEDSAMYFCASSRGFGTVQETQYFGPGTRLLVL.

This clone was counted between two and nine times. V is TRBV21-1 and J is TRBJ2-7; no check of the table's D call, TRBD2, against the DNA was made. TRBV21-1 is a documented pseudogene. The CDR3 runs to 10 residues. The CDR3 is CASSKKAAYF. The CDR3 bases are TGTGCCAGCAGCAAGAAGGCGGCGTACTTC.

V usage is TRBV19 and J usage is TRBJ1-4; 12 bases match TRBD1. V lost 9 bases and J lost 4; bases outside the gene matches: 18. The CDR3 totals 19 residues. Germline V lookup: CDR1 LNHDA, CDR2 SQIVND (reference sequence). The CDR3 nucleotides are TGTGCCAGCCGCCCCCACGCGGGACAGGGGGCCCCGTTTAATGAAAAACTGTTTTTT. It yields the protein CASRPHAGQGAPFNEKLFF.

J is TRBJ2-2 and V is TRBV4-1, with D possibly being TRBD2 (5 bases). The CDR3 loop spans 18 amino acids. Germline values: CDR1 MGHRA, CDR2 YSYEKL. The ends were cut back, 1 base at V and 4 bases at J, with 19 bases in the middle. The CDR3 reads CASSQVPFGGPVTGELFF. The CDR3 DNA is TGCGCCAGCAGCCAAGTCCCATTCGGCGGGCCCGTCACCGGGGAGCTGTTTTTT.

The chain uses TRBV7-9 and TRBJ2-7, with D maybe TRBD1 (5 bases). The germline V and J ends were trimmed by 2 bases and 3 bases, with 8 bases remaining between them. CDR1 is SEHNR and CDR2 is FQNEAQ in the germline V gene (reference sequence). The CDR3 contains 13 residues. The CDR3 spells CASSLWGNYEQYF. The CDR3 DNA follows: TGTGCCAGCAGCTTATGGGGCAACTACGAGCAGTACTTC.

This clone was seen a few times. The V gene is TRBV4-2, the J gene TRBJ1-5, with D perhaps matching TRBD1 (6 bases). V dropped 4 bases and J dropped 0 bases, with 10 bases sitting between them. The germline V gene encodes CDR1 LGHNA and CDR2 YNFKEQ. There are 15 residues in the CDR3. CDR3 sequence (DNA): TGTGCCAGCAGCCCCGGGACACTTAGCAATCAGCCCCAGCATTTT. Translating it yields CASSPGTLSNQPQHF.

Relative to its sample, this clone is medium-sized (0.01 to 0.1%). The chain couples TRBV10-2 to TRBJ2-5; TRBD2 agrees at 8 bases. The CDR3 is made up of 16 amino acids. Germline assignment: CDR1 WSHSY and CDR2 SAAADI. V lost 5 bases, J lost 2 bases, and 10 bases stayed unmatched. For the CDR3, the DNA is TGCGCCAGCAGTCACCGGACTAGCTTACGTCAAGAGACCCAGTACTTC. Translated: CASSHRTSLRQETQYF.

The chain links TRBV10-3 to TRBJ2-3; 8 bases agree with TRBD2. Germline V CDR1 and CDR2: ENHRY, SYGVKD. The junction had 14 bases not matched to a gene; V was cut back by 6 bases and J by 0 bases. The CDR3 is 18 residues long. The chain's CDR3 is CAISQSPHSGISTDTQYF. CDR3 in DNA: TGTGCCATCAGCCAATCTCCCCATAGCGGGATAAGCACAGATACGCAGTATTTT.

CDR3 in amino acids: CASSLGQNTDTQYF. The CDR3 region has the DNA TGTGCCAGCAGCTTGGGACAGAACACAGATACGCAGTATTTT. V usage is TRBV5-4 and J usage is TRBJ2-3; tentative D call: TRBD1 (5 bases). The CDR3 is 14 amino acids. Germline loops: CDR1 SGHNT, CDR2 YYREEE (reference sequence). V was shortened by 0 bases and J by 2 bases, with 7 bases between the two germline ends.

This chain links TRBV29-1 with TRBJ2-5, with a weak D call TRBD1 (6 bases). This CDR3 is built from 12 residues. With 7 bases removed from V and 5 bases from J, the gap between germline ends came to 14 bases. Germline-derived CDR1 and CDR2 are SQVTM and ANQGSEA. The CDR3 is CSEIQGSETQYF. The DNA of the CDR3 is TGCAGCGAGATTCAGGGGTCGGAGACCCAGTACTTC.

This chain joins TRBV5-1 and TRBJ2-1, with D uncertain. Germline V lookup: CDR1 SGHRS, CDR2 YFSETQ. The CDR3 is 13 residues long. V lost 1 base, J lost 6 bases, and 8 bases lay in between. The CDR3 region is CASSLLSPNEQFF. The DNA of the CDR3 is TGCGCCAGCAGCTTGTTATCCCCCAATGAGCAGTTCTTC.

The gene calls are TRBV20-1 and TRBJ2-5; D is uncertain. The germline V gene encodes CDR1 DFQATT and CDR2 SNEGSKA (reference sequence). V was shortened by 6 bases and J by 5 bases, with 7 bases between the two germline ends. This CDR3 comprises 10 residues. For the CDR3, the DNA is TGCAGTGCGTACGAGGAGACCCAGTACTTC. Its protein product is CSAYEETQYF.